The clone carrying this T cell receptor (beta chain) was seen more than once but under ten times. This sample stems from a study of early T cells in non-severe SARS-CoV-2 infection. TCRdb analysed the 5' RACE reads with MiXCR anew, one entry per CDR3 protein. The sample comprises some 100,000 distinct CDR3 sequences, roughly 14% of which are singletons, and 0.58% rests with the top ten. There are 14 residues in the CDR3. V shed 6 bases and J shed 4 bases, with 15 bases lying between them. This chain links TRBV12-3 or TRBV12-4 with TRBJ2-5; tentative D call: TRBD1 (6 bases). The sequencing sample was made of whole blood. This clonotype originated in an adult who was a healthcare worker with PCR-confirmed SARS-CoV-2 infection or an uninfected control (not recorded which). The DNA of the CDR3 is TGTGCCAGCAGACGGATGACAGGAGGAGAGACCCAGTACTTC. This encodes CASRRMTGGETQYF.